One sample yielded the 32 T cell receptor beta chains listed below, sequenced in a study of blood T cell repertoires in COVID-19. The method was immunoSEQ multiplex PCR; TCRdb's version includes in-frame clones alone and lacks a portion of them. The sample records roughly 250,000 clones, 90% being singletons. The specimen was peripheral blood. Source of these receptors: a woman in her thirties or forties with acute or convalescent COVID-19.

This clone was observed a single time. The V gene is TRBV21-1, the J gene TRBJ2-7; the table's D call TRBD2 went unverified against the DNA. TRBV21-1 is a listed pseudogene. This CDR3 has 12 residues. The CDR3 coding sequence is TGTGCCAGCAGCGCGGGGGTCGACGAGCAGTACGTC. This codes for CASSAGVDEQYV.

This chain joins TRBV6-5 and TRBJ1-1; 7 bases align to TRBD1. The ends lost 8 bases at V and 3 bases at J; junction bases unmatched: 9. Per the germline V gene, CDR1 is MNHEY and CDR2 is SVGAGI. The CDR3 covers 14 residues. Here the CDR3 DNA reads TGTGCCAGCGGATCCAGGGGGAGTTACACTGAAGCTTTCTTT. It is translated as CASGSRGSYTEAFF.

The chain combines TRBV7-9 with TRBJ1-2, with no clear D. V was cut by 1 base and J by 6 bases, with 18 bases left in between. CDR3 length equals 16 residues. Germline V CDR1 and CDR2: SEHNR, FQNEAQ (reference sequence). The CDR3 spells CASSLGYGGLWDGYTF. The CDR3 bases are TGTGCCAGCAGCTTAGGTTATGGTGGGCTCTGGGATGGCTACACCTTC.

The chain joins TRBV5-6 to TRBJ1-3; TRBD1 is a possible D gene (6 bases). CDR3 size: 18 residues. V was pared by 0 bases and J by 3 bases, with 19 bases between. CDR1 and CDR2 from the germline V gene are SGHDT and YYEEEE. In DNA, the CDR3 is TGTGCCAGCAGCTTGGAAGCCTACAGGGTCAATTTTGGAAACACCATATATTTT. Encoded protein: CASSLEAYRVNFGNTIYF. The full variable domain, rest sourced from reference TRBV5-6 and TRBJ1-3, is DAGVTQSPTHLIKTRGQQVTLRCSPKSGHDTVSWYQQALGQGPQFIFQYYEEEERQRGNFPDRFSGHQFPNYSSELNVNALLLGDSALYLCASSLEAYRVNFGNTIYFGEGSWLTVV.

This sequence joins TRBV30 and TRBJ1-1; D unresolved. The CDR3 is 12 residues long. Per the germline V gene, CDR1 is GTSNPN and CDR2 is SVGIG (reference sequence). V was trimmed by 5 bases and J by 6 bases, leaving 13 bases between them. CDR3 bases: TGTGCCTGGGGCAGTCTTCCTCCTGAAGCTTTCTTT. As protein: CAWGSLPPEAFF.

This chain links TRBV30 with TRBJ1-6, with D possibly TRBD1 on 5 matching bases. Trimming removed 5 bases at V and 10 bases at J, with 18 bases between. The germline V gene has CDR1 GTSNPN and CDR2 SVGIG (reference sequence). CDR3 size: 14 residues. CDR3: CAWGRGAPLSPLHF. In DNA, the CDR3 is TGTGCCTGGGGGCGCGGGGCCCCCCTCTCACCCCTCCACTTT.

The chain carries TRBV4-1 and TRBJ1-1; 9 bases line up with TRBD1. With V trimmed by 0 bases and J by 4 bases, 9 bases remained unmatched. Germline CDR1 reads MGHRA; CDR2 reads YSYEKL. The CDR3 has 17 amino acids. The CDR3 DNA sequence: TGCGCCAGCAGCCAAGAACAGGGGGCAATCGTGGGCACTGAAGCTTTCTTT. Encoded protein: CASSQEQGAIVGTEAFF.

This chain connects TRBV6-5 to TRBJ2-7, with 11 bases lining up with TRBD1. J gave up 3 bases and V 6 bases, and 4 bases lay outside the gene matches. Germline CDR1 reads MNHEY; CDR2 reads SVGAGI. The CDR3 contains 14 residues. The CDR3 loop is CASRSGTGGYEQYV. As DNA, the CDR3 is TGTGCCAGCAGATCCGGGACAGGGGGCTACGAGCAGTACGTC.

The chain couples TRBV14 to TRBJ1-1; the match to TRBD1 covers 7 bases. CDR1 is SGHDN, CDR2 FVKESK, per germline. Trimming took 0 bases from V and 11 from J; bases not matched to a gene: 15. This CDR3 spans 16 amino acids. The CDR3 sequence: CASSQDRPGQKKGAFF. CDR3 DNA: TGTGCCAGCAGCCAAGACCGTCCGGGACAGAAAAAGGGGGCTTTCTTT.

This CDR3 is CASFSGGKNEQYV. CDR3 sequence (DNA): TGTGCCAGCTTCAGCGGGGGGAAAAACGAGCAGTACGTC. The chain couples TRBV2 to TRBJ2-7; TRBD2 agrees at 9 bases. CDR3 length equals 13 residues. The germline V gene has CDR1 SNHLY and CDR2 FYNNEI. V was pared by 8 bases and J by 5 bases, with 7 bases of the junction left unmatched.

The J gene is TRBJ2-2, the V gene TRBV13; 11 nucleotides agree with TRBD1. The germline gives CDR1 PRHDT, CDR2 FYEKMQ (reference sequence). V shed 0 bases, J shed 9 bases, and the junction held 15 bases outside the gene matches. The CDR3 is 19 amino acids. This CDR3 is CASSLGPGGQGANSRELFF. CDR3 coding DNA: TGTGCCAGCAGCTTAGGCCCTGGCGGACAGGGGGCCAATAGCAGGGAGCTGTTTTTT.

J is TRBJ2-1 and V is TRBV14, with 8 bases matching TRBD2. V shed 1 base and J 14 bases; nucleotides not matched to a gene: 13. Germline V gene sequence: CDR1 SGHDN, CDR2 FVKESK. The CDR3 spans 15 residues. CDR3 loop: CASSQGRVVAGSEFF. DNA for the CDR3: TGTGCCAGCAGCCAAGGGAGAGTGGTAGCGGGGAGCGAGTTCTTC.

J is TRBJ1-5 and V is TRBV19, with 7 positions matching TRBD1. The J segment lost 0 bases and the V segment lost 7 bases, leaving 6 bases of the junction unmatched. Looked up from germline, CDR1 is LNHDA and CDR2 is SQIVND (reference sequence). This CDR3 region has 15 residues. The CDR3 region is CASTPGGYSNQPQHF. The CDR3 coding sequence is TGTGCCAGTACCCCAGGGGGTTATAGCAATCAGCCCCAGCATTTT.

In DNA, the CDR3 is TGTGCCAGCAGCCAAGGAGTTGGCTACACCTTC. Its translation is CASSQGVGYTF. This chain connects TRBV3-1 (or the pseudogene TRBV3-2) to TRBJ1-2, with D uncertain. From germline, CDR1 is LGHDT and CDR2 YNNKEL (reference sequence). With 1 base removed from V and 7 bases from J, the gap between germline ends came to 4 bases. The CDR3 covers 11 residues.

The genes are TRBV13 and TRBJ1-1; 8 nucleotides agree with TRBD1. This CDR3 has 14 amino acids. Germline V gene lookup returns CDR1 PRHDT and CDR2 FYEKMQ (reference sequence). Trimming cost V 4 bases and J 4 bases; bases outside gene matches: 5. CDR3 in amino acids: CASSSRGQGTEAFF. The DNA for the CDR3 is TGTGCCAGCAGCTCCAGGGGGCAGGGCACTGAAGCTTTCTTT.

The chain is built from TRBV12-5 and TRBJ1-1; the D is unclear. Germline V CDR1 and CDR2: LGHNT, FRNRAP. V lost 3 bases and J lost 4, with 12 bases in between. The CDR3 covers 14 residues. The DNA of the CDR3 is TGTGCTAGTGGTTTCGGCGGGTCTACCACTGAAGCTTTCTTT. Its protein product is CASGFGGSTTEAFF. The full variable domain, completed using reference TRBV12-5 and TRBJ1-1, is DARVTQTPRHKVTEMGQEVTMRCQPILGHNTVFWYRQTMMQGLELLAYFRNRAPLDDSGMPKDRFSAEMPDATLATLKIQPSEPRDSAVYFCASGFGGSTTEAFFGQGTRLTVV.

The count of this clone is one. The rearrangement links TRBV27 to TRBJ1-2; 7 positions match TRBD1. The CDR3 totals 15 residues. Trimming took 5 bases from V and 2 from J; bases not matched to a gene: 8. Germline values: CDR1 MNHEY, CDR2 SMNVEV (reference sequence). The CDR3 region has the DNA TGTGCCAGCAGTCAAAGCAGGGGGAAGAACTATGGCTACACCTTC. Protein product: CASSQSRGKNYGYTF.

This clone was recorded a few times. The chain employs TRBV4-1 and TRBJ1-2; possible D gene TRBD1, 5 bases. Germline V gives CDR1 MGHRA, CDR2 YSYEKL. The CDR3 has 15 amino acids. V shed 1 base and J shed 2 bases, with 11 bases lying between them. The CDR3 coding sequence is TGCGCCAGCAGCCAAGTGCTCCAGGGAAACTATGGCTACACCTTC. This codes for CASSQVLQGNYGYTF.

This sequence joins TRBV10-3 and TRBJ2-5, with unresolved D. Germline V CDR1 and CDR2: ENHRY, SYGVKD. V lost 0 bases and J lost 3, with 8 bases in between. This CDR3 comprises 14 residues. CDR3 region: CAISESNTEETQYF. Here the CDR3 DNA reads TGTGCCATCAGTGAGTCGAACACAGAAGAGACCCAGTACTTC.

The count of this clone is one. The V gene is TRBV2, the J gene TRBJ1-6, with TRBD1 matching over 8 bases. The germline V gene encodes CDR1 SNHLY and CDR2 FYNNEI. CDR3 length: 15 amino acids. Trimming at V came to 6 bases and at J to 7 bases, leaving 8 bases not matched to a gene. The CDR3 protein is CASRAGQGNNSPLHF. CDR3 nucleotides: TGTGCCAGCAGGGCAGGACAGGGAAACAATTCACCCCTCCACTTT.

CDR3 residues: CASSYSDRVGTNEKLFF. For the CDR3, the DNA is TGTGCCAGCAGTTACTCAGACAGGGTAGGAACTAATGAAAAACTGTTTTTT. This chain uses TRBV6-7 with TRBJ1-4; 7 bases are a match to TRBD1. TRBV6-7 falls under the ORF class, with uncertain function. This CDR3 region has 17 residues. V gave up 0 bases and J gave up 1 base; unmatched junction bases: 5.

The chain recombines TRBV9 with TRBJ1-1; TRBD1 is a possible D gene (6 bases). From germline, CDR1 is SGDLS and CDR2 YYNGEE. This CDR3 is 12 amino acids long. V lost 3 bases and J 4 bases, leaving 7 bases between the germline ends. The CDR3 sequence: CASSAGVTEAFF. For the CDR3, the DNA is TGTGCCAGCAGCGCAGGGGTCACTGAAGCTTTCTTT.

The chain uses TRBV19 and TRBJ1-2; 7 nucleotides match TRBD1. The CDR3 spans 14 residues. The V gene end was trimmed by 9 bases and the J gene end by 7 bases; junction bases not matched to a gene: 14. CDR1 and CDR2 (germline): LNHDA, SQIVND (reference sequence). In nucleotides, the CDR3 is TGTGCCAGCAAGGACAGGAAGGAGGTTCCTGGCTACACCTTC. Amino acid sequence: CASKDRKEVPGYTF. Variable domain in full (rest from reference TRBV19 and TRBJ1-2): DGGITQSPKYLFRKEGQNVTLSCEQNLNHDAMYWYRQDPGQGLRLIYYSQIVNDFQKGDIAEGYSVSREKKESFPLTVTSAQKNPTAFYLCASKDRKEVPGYTFGSGTRLTVV.

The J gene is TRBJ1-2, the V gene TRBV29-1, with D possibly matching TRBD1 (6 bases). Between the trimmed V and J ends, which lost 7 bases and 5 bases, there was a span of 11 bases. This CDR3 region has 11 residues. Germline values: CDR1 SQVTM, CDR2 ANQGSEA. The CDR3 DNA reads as TGCAGCGGCAGAACAGGGTATGGCTACACCTTC. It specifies CSGRTGYGYTF.

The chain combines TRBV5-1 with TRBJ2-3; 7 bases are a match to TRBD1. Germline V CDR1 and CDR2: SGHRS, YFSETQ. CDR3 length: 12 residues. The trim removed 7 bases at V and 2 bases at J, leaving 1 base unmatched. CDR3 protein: CASGTATDTQYF. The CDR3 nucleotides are TGCGCCAGCGGGACAGCCACAGATACGCAGTATTTT. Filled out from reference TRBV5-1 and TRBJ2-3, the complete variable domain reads KAGVTQTPRYLIKTRGQQVTLSCSPISGHRSVSWYQQTPGQGLQFLFEYFSETQRNKGNFPGRFSGRQFSNSRSEMNVSTLELGDSALYLCASGTATDTQYFGPGTRLTVL.

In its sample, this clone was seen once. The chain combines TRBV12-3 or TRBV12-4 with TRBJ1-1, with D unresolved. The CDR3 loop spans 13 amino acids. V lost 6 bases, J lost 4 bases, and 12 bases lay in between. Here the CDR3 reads CASRDSPVTEAFF. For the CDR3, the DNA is TGTGCCAGCAGAGATTCACCGGTCACTGAAGCTTTCTTT.

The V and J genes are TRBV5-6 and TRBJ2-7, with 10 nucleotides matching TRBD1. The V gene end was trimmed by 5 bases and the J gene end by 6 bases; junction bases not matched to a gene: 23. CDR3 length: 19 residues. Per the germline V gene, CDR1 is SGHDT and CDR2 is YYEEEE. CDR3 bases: TGTGCCAGCAGTCTCCCACGCTACCCACCGGGACAGGGGCCCAGCGAGCAGTACGTC. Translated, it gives CASSLPRYPPGQGPSEQYV.

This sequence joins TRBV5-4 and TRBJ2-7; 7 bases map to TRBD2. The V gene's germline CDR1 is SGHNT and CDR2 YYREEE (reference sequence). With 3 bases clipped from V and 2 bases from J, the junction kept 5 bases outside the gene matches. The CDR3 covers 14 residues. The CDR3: CASSSAGDPYEQYV. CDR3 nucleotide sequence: TGTGCCAGCAGCTCGGCGGGGGATCCCTACGAGCAGTACGTC.

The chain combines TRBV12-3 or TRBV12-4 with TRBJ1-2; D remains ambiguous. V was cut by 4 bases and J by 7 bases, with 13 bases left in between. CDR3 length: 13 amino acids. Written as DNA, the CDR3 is TGTGCCAGCAGTTGGAGTTCGGGATTTGGCTACACCTTC. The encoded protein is CASSWSSGFGYTF.

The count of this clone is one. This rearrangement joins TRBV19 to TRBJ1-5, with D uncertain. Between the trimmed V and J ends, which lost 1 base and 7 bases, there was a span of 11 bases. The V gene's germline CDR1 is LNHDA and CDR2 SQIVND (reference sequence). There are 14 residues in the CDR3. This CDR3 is CASSIVDIGQPQHF. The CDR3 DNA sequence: TGTGCCAGTAGTATAGTCGACATCGGACAGCCCCAGCATTTT.

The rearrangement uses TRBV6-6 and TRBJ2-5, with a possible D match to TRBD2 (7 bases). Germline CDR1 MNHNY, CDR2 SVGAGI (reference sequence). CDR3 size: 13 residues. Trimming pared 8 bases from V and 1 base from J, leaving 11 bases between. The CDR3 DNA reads TGTGCCAGCCGAGGGGGGGTCCAAGAGACCCAGTACTTC. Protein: CASRGGVQETQYF.

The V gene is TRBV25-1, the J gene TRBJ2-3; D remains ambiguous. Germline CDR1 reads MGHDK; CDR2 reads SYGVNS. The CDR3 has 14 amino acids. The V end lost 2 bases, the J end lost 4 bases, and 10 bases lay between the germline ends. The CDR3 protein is CASSEPFFSDTQYF. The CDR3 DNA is TGTGCCAGCAGTGAACCCTTTTTCTCAGATACGCAGTATTTT.